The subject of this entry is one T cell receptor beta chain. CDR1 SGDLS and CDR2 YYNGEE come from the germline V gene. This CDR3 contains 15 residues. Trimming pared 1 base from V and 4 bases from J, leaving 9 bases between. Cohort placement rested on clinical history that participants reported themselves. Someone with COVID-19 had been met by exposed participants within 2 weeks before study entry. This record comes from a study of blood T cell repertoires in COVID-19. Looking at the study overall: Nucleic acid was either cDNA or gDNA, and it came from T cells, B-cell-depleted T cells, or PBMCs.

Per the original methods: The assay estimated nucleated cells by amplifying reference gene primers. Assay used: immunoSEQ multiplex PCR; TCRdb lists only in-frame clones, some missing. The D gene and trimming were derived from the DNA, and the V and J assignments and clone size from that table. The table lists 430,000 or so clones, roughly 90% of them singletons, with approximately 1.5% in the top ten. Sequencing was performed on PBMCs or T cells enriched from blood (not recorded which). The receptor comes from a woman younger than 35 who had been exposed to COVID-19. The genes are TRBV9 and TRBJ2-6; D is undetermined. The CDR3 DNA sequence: TGTGCCAGCAGCGTAAGCAGGTCCGGGGCCAACGTCCTGACTTTC. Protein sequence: CASSVSRSGANVLTF.